These T cell receptor beta chains were read from a single sample in a study of shared clonotypes between healthy human individuals. Here immunoSEQ multiplex PCR was the method, and the copy in TCRdb shows in-frame clones only, minus some. The sample holds millions of clones; just over 90% are singletons and the top ten take around 0.14%. Sequences were obtained from naive CD4+ T cells sorted from blood. The receptors come from a man aged 18 to 35 in good health. Both conserved end residues are part of each CDR3. The order of the fields is CDR3 protein, CDR3 DNA, D gene, clone size, J gene, V gene. The D gene is left open where the match is weak. Size is stated for part of the rows, as once, few or many counts, or as a class when the clone is expanded.

CASSLDRNTEAFF TGTGCTAGCAGCTTAGACAGGAACACTGAAGCTTTCTTT . few TRBJ1-1 TRBV7-7
CASMGGSNTGELFF TGTGCCAGCATGGGGGGTTCGAACACCGGGGAGCTGTTTTTT . few TRBJ2-2 TRBV2
CASSPKDGTGYEQYF TGTGCCAGCAGCCCGAAGGATGGAACCGGCTACGAGCAGTACTTC . . TRBJ2-7 TRBV21-1
CASSLGGTANQPQHF TGCGCCAGCAGCTTGGGGGGGACAGCAAATCAGCCCCAGCATTTT TRBD1 . TRBJ1-5 TRBV5-1
CASRDTGANVLTF TGTGCCAGCAGGGACACTGGGGCCAACGTCCTGACTTTC . . TRBJ2-6 TRBV25-1
CAITELGGAYNEQFF TGTGCCATCACAGAGTTAGGGGGCGCCTACAATGAGCAGTTCTTC TRBD1 . TRBJ2-1 TRBV10-3
CASGSRILSEAFF TGTGCTAGTGGTTCGAGGATCCTCTCTGAAGCTTTCTTT . . TRBJ1-1 TRBV12-5
CASSYSNGGVTPEAFF TGTGCCAGCAGTTACTCGAATGGGGGCGTTACGCCTGAAGCTTTCTTT . few TRBJ1-1 TRBV6-5
CASSLAGTKGNTIYF TGTGCCAGCAGCTTGGCCGGGACGAAAGGAAACACCATATATTTT . . TRBJ1-3 TRBV5-4
CASSYSGQGEGGYTF TGTGCCAGCAGTTACTCTGGCCAGGGGGAGGGCGGCTACACCTTC TRBD1 . TRBJ1-2 TRBV6-5
CASSLQQLTDTQYF TGTGCCAGCAGTTTACAGCAGCTCACAGATACGCAGTATTTT . . TRBJ2-3 TRBV27
CASSLDQQGNSPLHF TGTGCCAGCAGCTTAGACCAACAGGGGAATTCACCCCTCCACTTT TRBD1 few TRBJ1-6 TRBV7-8
CASSTHRTGVEQFF TGTGCCAGTAGCACACACAGGACAGGGGTTGAGCAGTTCTTC TRBD1 . TRBJ2-1 TRBV19
CASSQDRPGLGYETQYF TGCGCCAGCAGCCAAGACAGGCCGGGACTAGGTTACGAGACCCAGTACTTC TRBD2 . TRBJ2-5 TRBV4-1
CASSPGQGNTEAFF TGTGCCAGCTCCCCGGGACAGGGGAACACTGAAGCTTTCTTT TRBD1 . TRBJ1-1 TRBV18
CASTDLGGGYGYTF TGTGCCAGCACTGACTTAGGGGGTGGGTATGGCTACACCTTC . . TRBJ1-2 TRBV27
CASSFVPLGNEQFF TGTGCCAGCAGCTTCGTTCCCTTGGGGAATGAGCAGTTCTTC . . TRBJ2-1 TRBV5-6
CASSQEGSYSTNEKLFF TGTGCCAGCAGCCAAGAGGGAAGCTATTCAACTAATGAAAAACTGTTTTTT . . TRBJ1-4 TRBV4-2
CASSSMMQGVRDTQYF TGTGCCAGCAGCTCAATGATGCAGGGGGTTCGGGATACGCAGTATTTT TRBD1 once TRBJ2-3 TRBV7-2
CASREGQGLYGYTF TGTGCCAGCAGGGAGGGACAGGGGCTATATGGCTACACCTTC TRBD1 . TRBJ1-2 TRBV2
CAWLRDRGVSGANVLTF TGTGCCTGGCTGCGGGACAGGGGGGTCTCTGGGGCCAACGTCCTGACTTTC TRBD1 . TRBJ2-6 TRBV30
CASSIVGENSPLHF TGTGCCAGTAGTATAGTGGGGGAAAATTCACCCCTCCACTTT . . TRBJ1-6 TRBV19
CASSYQMNTGELFF TGTGCCAGCAGCTATCAGATGAACACCGGGGAGCTGTTTTTT . . TRBJ2-2 TRBV7-2
CASSRGLAEISYEQYF TGTGCCAGCAGCCGTGGACTAGCGGAGATAAGCTACGAGCAGTACTTC TRBD2 . TRBJ2-7 TRBV5-4
CASSSFPGGFNEQYF TGTGCCAGCAGTTCGTTCCCCGGAGGGTTCAACGAGCAGTACTTC . once TRBJ2-7 TRBV27
CASSLTHSGRGEETQYF TGCGCCAGCAGCTTAACTCATAGCGGGAGAGGGGAAGAGACCCAGTACTTC TRBD2 . TRBJ2-5 TRBV5-1
CAWALADLYEQYF TGTGCCTGGGCACTAGCGGATCTCTACGAGCAGTACTTC TRBD2 . TRBJ2-7 TRBV30
CASSSTGRFTDTQYF TGTGCCAGCAGCTCCACCGGACGGTTCACAGATACGCAGTATTTT . . TRBJ2-3 TRBV11-2
CAWSVPPIYATNEKLFF TGTGCCTGGAGTGTTCCTCCGATCTATGCAACTAATGAAAAACTGTTTTTT . once TRBJ1-4 TRBV30